This TCR beta chain was recovered during a study of metastatic and nonmetastatic thyroid tumors. Study at large: Thyroid patients, malignant and benign, had repertoires compared across blood and tumor or nodule tissue.

V was cut by 6 bases and J by 6 bases, with 18 bases left in between. CDR1 MDHEN and CDR2 SYDVKM come from the germline V gene. CDR3 length: 15 residues. To note about this clone: The target antigen is unknown.

No patient received treatment before thyroid surgery. Study results and limitations: Versus benign nodules, malignant thyroid tumors reportedly had significantly higher TCR beta diversity, in blood and tumor.

Source study methods: The study's classifier, a distant-metastasis tool for papillary thyroid cancer, was built using CDR3 differences across clinicopathological groups. TCRdb re-called clones via MiXCR from the PCR reads. TCRdb assigned the V and J calls; the authors' analysis was not used. The sample has 25,000 to 30,000 clones; around 4% are singletons. The TCR originated in a female donor with papillary thyroid cancer or a benign thyroid nodule (not recorded which). Some clones in this sample may be carry-over from other donors' samples. The specimen was blood. The rearrangement links TRBV28 to TRBJ2-1, with D possibly matching TRBD2 (7 bases). The CDR3 DNA sequence: TGTGCCAGCAGCCCACTGGGGGGGCAAATCAATGAGCAGTTCTTC. This gives the protein CASSPLGGQINEQFF.